Reported below is one T cell receptor (beta chain). The antigen it recognizes is unknown. No per-base quality is available; no much larger clone lies one base away. This sample stems from a study of T cells in Graves' hyperthyroidism and ophthalmopathy (dated by TCRdb to between 2018 and 2020). Background on the whole study: TCR V-J signatures able to tell the groups apart were searched for in a discovery cohort of more than 90 patients, of whom under 45 had Graves' ophthalmopathy and more than 55 had stable Graves' hyperthyroidism. TCR Vbeta CDR3 sequencing of roughly 140 peripheral blood samples (over 40 ophthalmopathy, 70 to 85 hyperthyroidism and some 17 progressor patients) is reported in the paper. After sampling, hyperthyroidism patients received methimazole starting at 30 mg daily, and ophthalmopathy patients received high-dose intravenous methylprednisolone. In more than five Graves' hyperthyroidism patients, the study also compared T-cell repertoires from thyroid tissue with T-cell repertoires from blood. The roughly 90 discovery patients were divided at random into training and test sets in a 7:3 ratio. An independent validation cohort of around 20 hyperthyroidism patients and 17 patients who later progressed to ophthalmopathy tested prospective prediction of ophthalmopathy. The paper's findings and limits, for the study overall: A model built on a 13 V-J signature distinguished ophthalmopathy from stable hyperthyroidism, reaching about 89% sensitivity and 81% to 83% specificity in cross-validation and 80%/75% in testing. Most expanded thyroid clonotypes (frequency above 0.001) were also detected in blood, suggesting blood repertoires may reflect thyroid immune responses. No statistical method was used to fix the sample size in advance, and group allocation was not hidden from the investigators. During validation, the model predicted progression to ophthalmopathy a median of approximately 7 months ahead of onset, with almost 71% sensitivity and roughly 75% specificity.

A patient counted as having stable Graves' hyperthyroidism if no progression to ophthalmopathy occurred over 18 months of follow-up. Hyperthyroidism patients were newly diagnosed, had a disease duration of under 2 months, and were aged 18 to 65 years. Exclusion was applied to patients with uncontrolled infections, other autoimmune diseases, pregnancy or lactation. Diagnoses relied on clinical symptoms, serum thyroxine and TRAb, thyroid ultrasound and orbital computed tomography. Total RNA was extracted using Trizol reagent, and RNA quality was assessed on an Agilent 2100 Bioanalyzer. Amplification of TCR beta CDR3 regions was carried out from RNA transcripts. The first round of RT-PCR for the TCR CDR3 was performed with the HTBI primer set and the Qiagen OneStep RT-PCR kit. Libraries were constructed in a second round of multiplex PCR, after which size selection and purification were carried out. Libraries were sequenced paired-end with 100 bp reads on an Illumina HiSeq2000. As for the original processing: SOAPnuke was used to process the raw data, throwing out any read that contained adapters or uncalled bases, had a mean Phred below 15, or lacked an exact constant-primer or identifier match. COPE v1.2.5 was used to merge high-quality paired reads, and clonotypes were defined as unique nucleotide sequences. MiTCR v1.1 was used to align clonotypes to the IMGT TRBV, TRBD and TRBJ reference segments. Analysis was restricted to V-J combinations with a frequency above 0.0001, which covered about 99% of repertoires. A TCS score was defined as the ratio of F50 (clonal expansion) to E x V (chaos), with BLOSUM62-based TCRdist applied between CDR3 peptides within each V-J. Welch's t-statistics and random forest reduced several hundred V-J features to 10 to 15, which were used in a naive Bayes classifier (R e1071). The Morisita-Horn index was used to measure how similar the thyroid and blood repertoires were. TCRdb ran its own pipeline on the public reads, namely fastp trimming at Q25 and MiXCR clone calling, and kept in-frame beta chains. Rows with a matching CDR3 protein are joined into one entry that keeps the most common DNA and genes. TCRdb's processing, not the authors' own work, is the source of the V and J calls. A total of about 46,000 distinct CDR3 sequences appear in this sample, 45% to 50% of them only once. In total, the top ten clones hold under 35% of the sample.

The CDR3 spans 14 residues, from the cysteine through the phenylalanine. The only DNA kept is the CDR3, 42 bases in frame from the first base. V lost 5 bases and J lost 3 bases, and the count of bases not matched to a germline gene is 4. CDR1 and CDR2 (MNHNY, SVGAGI) derive from the germline V gene (reference sequence). The sample consisted of peripheral blood or thyroid tissue (not recorded which). Recombination linked TRBV6-6 to TRBJ1-2; 9 bases in the junction line up with TRBD1. The clonotype originates from a woman aged 45-59 years with Graves' hyperthyroidism. The nucleotides read TGTGCCAGCAGTCCTACAGGGGGCGACTATGGCTACACCTTC. The translation is CASSPTGGDYGYTF.